Listed below are T cell receptor beta chains from one sample, sequenced in a study of cytomegalovirus exposure and HLA in healthy donors. The table came from immunoSEQ multiplex PCR; TCRdb's copy has only in-frame clones and leaves some out. In the table there are about 50,000 clones, around 91% of which are singletons. What was sequenced was PBMCs. The receptors were sampled from a man younger than 35 in good health and CMV-seronegative. Both conserved end residues are part of each CDR3. A D gene is named only where the DNA matches it firmly. Only part of the rows carry a size: once, few, many, or a class if the clone is expanded.

NA TRBJ1-2 TRBV27 TRBD1 CASSSGQGLNGYTF TGTGCCAGCAGTAGTGGACAGGGGTTGAATGGCTACACCTTC
NA TRBJ1-1 TRBV11-3 NA CASSFLNTEAFF TGTGCCAGCAGCTTCTTGAACACTGAAGCTTTCTTT
NA TRBJ2-2 TRBV30 NA CAWSVLSGETGELFF TGTGCCTGGAGTGTACTTAGCGGAGAGACCGGGGAGCTGTTTTTT
medium-sized TRBJ1-2 TRBV6-5 NA CASSSSPRDEGYTF TGTGCCAGCAGTTCCAGTCCCCGGGATGAGGGCTACACCTTC
NA TRBJ2-7 TRBV4-1 NA CASSPSPGDEQYF TGCGCCAGCAGCCCGTCCCCAGGGGACGAGCAGTACTTC
NA TRBJ1-1 TRBV7-9 NA CASSSQGLNTEAFF TGTGCCAGCAGCTCACAGGGACTAAACACTGAAGCTTTCTTT
once TRBJ2-7 TRBV19 TRBD2 CASSLGTSGTSYEQYF TGTGCCAGTAGTCTGGGGACTAGCGGGACATCCTACGAGCAGTACTTC
NA TRBJ2-1 TRBV30 TRBD2 CAWTRLAGYEQFF TGTGCCTGGACCCGCCTAGCGGGATATGAGCAGTTCTTC
NA TRBJ2-5 TRBV6-6 NA CASSPQETQYF TGTGCCAGCAGCCCACAAGAGACCCAGTACTTC
NA TRBJ2-3 TRBV28 NA CASSLRGGQSTDTQYF TGTGCCAGCAGTTTAAGAGGGGGACAAAGCACAGATACGCAGTATTTT
NA TRBJ1-5 TRBV18 TRBD1 CASSPQGAQGPQHF TGTGCCAGCTCACCTCAGGGGGCGCAGGGGCCCCAGCATTTT
NA TRBJ2-7 TRBV2 TRBD1 CASRGGTGNDEQYF TGTGCCAGCAGGGGGGGGACAGGGAACGACGAGCAGTACTTC
few TRBJ2-3 TRBV6-1 NA CASSEMLAASTDTQYF TGTGCCAGCAGTGAAATGCTAGCAGCTAGCACAGATACGCAGTATTTT
NA TRBJ2-3 TRBV9 TRBD1 CASTRQGWTDTQYF TGTGCCAGCACACGACAGGGATGGACAGATACGCAGTATTTT
NA TRBJ2-2 TRBV13 NA CASTEGANTGELFF TGTGCCAGCACCGAGGGGGCGAACACCGGGGAGCTGTTTTTT
NA TRBJ2-2 TRBV7-3 NA CASSQEGRAGELFF TGTGCCAGCAGCCAGGAGGGCCGGGCCGGGGAGCTGTTTTTT
NA TRBJ2-5 TRBV30 TRBD2 CAWSRGLAGAFRETQYF TGTGCCTGGAGTCGGGGACTAGCGGGAGCATTTAGAGAGACCCAGTACTTC
NA TRBJ1-1 TRBV6-5 TRBD1 CASSRTGTTEAFF TGTGCCAGCAGCAGGACAGGGACCACTGAAGCTTTCTTT
NA TRBJ2-7 TRBV19 NA CASSMGALTHEQYF TGTGCCAGTAGTATGGGGGCCCTCACCCACGAGCAGTACTTC
NA TRBJ2-2 TRBV7-2 NA CASSLSGRALGGELFF TGTGCCAGCAGCCTTAGCGGAAGGGCCCTCGGCGGGGAGCTGTTTTTT
once TRBJ1-1 TRBV19 NA CASSTGGKAFF TGTGCCAGTAGTACGGGGGGTAAGGCTTTCTTT
NA TRBJ1-2 TRBV28 TRBD1 CASSLLGTGTSNYGYTF TGTGCCAGCAGTTTGTTAGGGACAGGTACTTCTAACTATGGCTACACCTTC
few TRBJ2-7 TRBV2 NA CASISGNEQYF TGTGCCAGCATTTCGGGGAACGAGCAGTACTTC
NA TRBJ1-4 TRBV2 TRBD1 CASRGQGDEKLFF TGTGCCAGCAGGGGACAGGGAGATGAAAAACTGTTTTTT
NA TRBJ2-7 TRBV28 NA CASRIRSGTYEQYF TGTGCCAGCAGAATCCGCAGCGGAACCTACGAGCAGTACTTC
NA TRBJ2-5 TRBV28 NA CASSFVQGGRETQYF TGTGCCAGCAGTTTCGTACAGGGGGGGCGAGAGACCCAGTACTTC
NA TRBJ2-2 TRBV9 TRBD2 CASSVEGLASTGELFF TGTGCCAGCAGCGTAGAGGGACTAGCGAGCACCGGGGAGCTGTTTTTT
NA TRBJ2-3 TRBV4-1 NA CASSQSPQGKRTDTQYF TGCGCCAGCAGCCAATCCCCCCAGGGGAAGCGCACAGATACGCAGTATTTT
NA TRBJ2-7 TRBV11-1 NA CASSLGGGSGEQYF TGTGCCAGCAGCTTGGGGGGAGGTTCCGGCGAGCAGTACTTC
NA TRBJ2-1 TRBV7-2 TRBD2 CASSFSRDYLSSYNEQFF TGTGCCAGCAGCTTTAGCCGGGACTACCTAAGCTCCTACAATGAGCAGTTCTTC
NA TRBJ2-5 TRBV9 TRBD2 CASSVGSGSRETQYF TGTGCCAGCAGCGTAGGTAGCGGGAGTAGAGAGACCCAGTACTTC
NA TRBJ1-4 TRBV6-5 TRBD1 CASSYSGRGQEKLFF TGTGCCAGCAGTTACTCGGGCAGGGGGCAGGAAAAACTGTTTTTT
NA TRBJ2-1 TRBV18 TRBD1 CASSLRDRVVNNEQFF TGTGCCAGCTCGCTCCGGGACAGGGTCGTGAACAATGAGCAGTTCTTC
NA TRBJ1-2 TRBV19 TRBD1 CASRQGGNYGYTF TGTGCCAGTAGACAGGGGGGTAACTATGGCTACACCTTC
NA TRBJ1-4 TRBV30 NA CAWSVPGGDEKLFF TGTGCCTGGAGTGTACCAGGAGGAGATGAAAAACTGTTTTTT
NA TRBJ2-2 TRBV5-1 NA CASSLTGPNTGELFF TGCGCCAGCAGCTTAACAGGGCCTAACACCGGGGAGCTGTTTTTT
NA TRBJ2-7 TRBV5-8 TRBD1 CASSLEGQRYYEQYF TGTGCCAGCAGCTTGGAGGGACAGCGTTACTACGAGCAGTACTTC
NA TRBJ1-1 TRBV21-1 NA CASSKGVSCEGAEAFF TGTGCCAGCAGCAAAGGGGTATCGTGTGAGGGGGCTGAAGCTTTCTTT
once TRBJ2-3 TRBV7-9 NA CASSLVASSTDTQYF TGTGCCAGCAGCTTAGTGGCAAGTAGCACAGATACGCAGTATTTT
NA TRBJ2-5 TRBV15 TRBD1 CATSRDRGQETQYF TGTGCCACCAGCAGGGACAGGGGACAAGAGACCCAGTACTTC
few TRBJ2-1 TRBV6-1 TRBD1 CASSYRGESYNEQFF TGTGCCAGCAGCTACAGGGGGGAATCCTACAATGAGCAGTTCTTC
NA TRBJ2-5 TRBV19 NA CASGAGLQETQYF TGTGCCAGTGGCGCAGGGCTCCAAGAGACCCAGTACTTC
NA TRBJ2-7 TRBV5-1 NA CASSLKSGDRYEQYF TGCGCCAGCAGCTTGAAGTCAGGGGATAGGTACGAGCAGTACTTC
NA TRBJ2-1 TRBV9 NA CASSAGSNYNEQFF TGTGCCAGCAGCGCCGGGTCTAACTACAATGAGCAGTTCTTC
NA TRBJ2-5 TRBV5-1 NA CASSLEQVQETQYF TGCGCCAGCAGCTTGGAACAGGTCCAAGAGACCCAGTACTTC
once TRBJ1-4 TRBV4-2 NA CASGRGGFNEKLFF TGTGCCAGCGGGAGGGGAGGGTTTAATGAAAAACTGTTTTTT
NA TRBJ2-2 TRBV11-2 TRBD2 CASSLEAGVHGELFF TGTGCCAGCAGCTTAGAAGCGGGAGTTCACGGGGAGCTGTTTTTT
NA TRBJ1-4 TRBV15 NA CATSRDLGKSYQEKLFF TGTGCCACCAGCAGAGATCTGGGCAAGTCGTACCAAGAAAAACTGTTTTTT
NA TRBJ2-7 TRBV18 NA CASSPRDGGASYEQYF TGTGCCAGCTCACCACGGGACGGCGGGGCCTCCTACGAGCAGTACTTC
NA TRBJ2-3 TRBV7-2 TRBD2 CASSRSGDRTDTQYF TGTGCCAGCAGCCGGAGCGGGGACCGCACAGATACGCAGTATTTT
NA TRBJ2-5 TRBV14 TRBD2 CASSPPGGPGKTQYF TGTGCCAGCAGCCCCCCGGGAGGGCCGGGGAAGACCCAGTACTTC
NA TRBJ2-5 TRBV29-1 NA CSVQDPADQYF TGCAGCGTACAGGACCCGGCGGACCAGTACTTC
NA TRBJ2-1 TRBV7-9 TRBD1 CASSHEGTGGRNEQFF TGTGCCAGCAGCCATGAAGGGACAGGGGGTCGGAATGAGCAGTTCTTC
NA TRBJ2-1 TRBV10-2 NA CASSESGGYNEQFF TGCGCCAGCAGTGAGTCCGGAGGGTACAATGAGCAGTTCTTC